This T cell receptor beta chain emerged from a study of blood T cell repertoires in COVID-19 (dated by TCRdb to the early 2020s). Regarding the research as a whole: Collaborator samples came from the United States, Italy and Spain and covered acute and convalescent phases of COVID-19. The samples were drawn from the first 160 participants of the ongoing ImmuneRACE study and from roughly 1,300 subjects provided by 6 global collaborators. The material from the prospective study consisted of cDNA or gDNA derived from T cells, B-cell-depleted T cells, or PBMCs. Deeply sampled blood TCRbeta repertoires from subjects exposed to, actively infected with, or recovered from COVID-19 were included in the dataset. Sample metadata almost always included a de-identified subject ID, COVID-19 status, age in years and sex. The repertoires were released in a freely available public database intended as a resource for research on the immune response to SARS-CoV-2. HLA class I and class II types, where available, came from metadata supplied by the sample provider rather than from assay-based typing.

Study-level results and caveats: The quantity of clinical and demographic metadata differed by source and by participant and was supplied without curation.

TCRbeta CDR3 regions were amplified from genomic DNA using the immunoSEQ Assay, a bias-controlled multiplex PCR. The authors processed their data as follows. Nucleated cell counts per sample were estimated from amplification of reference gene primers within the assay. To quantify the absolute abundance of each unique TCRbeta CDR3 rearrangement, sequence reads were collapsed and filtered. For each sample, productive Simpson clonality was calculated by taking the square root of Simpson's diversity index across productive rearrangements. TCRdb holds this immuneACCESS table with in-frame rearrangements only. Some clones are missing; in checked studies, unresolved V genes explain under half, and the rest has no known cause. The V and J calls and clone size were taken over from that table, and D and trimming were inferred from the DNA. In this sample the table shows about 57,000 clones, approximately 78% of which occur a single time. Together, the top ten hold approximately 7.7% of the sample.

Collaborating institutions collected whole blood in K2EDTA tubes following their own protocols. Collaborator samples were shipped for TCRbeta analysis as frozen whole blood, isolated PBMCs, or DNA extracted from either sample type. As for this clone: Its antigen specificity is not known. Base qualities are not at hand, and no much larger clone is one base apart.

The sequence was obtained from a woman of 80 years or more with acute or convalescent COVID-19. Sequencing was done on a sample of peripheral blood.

The CDR3 protein: CASSYGQDWGYTF. The sequenced DNA: TGTGCCAGCAGTTACGGCCAGGACTGGGGCTACACCTTC. Here the chain combines TRBV6-5 and TRBJ1-2; no confident D gene assignment can be made. CDR1 MNHEY and CDR2 SVGAGI are derived from the germline V gene. The germline ends are 12 bases apart after V is trimmed by 2 bases and J by 8 bases. From the cysteine up to the phenylalanine, the CDR3 has a length of 13 residues. Only the CDR3 DNA is retained, 39 bases long and in frame from the first base.